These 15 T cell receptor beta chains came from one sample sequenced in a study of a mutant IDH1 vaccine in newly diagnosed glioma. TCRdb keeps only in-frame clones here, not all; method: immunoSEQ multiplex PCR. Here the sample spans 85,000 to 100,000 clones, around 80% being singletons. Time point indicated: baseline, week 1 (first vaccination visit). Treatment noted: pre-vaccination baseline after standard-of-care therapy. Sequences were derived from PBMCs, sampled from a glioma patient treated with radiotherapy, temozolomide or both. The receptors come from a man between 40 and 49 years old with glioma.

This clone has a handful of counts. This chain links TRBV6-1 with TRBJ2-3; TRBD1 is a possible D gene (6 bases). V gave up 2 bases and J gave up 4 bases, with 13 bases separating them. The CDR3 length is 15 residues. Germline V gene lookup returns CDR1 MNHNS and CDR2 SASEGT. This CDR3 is CASSERAGTSDTQYF. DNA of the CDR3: TGTGCCAGCAGTGAAAGGGCAGGGACATCAGATACGCAGTATTTT.

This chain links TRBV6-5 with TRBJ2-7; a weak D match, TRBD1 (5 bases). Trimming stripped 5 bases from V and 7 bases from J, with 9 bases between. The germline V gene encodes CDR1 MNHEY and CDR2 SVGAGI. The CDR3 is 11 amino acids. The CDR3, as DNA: TGTGCCAGCAGTACAGGTGGAGAGCAGTACTTC. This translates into CASSTGGEQYF.

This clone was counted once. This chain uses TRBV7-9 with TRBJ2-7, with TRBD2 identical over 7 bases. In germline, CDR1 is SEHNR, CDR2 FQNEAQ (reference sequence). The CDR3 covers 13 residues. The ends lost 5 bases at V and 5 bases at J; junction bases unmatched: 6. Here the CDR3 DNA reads TGTGCCAGCAGCCCGGACGGGGGGAACGAGCAGTACTTC. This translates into CASSPDGGNEQYF.

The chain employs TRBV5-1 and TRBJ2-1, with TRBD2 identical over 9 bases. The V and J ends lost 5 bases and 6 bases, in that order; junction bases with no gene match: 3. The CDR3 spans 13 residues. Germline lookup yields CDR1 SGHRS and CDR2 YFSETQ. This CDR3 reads CASRLAGVNEQFF. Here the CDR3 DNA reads TGCGCCAGCAGGTTAGCGGGAGTCAATGAGCAGTTCTTC.

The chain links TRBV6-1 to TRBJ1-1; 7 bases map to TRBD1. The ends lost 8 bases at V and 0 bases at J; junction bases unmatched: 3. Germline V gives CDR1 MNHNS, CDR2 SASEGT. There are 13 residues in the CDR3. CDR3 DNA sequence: TGTGCCAGCGCGGGACAGCTGAACACTGAAGCTTTCTTT. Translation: CASAGQLNTEAFF.

This CDR3 is CASRPSDLNEKLFF. The CDR3 bases are TGTGCCAGCAGACCGTCGGACCTTAATGAAAAACTGTTTTTT. The V call is TRBV28, the J call TRBJ1-4, with no clear D. CDR3 length: 14 amino acids. Germline V gene sequence: CDR1 MDHEN, CDR2 SYDVKM. Trimming removed 6 bases from V and 4 bases from J, with 12 bases in between.

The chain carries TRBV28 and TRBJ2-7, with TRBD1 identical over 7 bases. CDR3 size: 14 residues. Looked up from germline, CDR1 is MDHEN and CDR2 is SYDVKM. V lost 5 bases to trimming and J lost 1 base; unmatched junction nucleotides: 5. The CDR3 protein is CASSPRDSSYEQYF. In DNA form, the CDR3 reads TGTGCCAGCAGTCCCCGGGACAGTTCCTACGAGCAGTACTTC.

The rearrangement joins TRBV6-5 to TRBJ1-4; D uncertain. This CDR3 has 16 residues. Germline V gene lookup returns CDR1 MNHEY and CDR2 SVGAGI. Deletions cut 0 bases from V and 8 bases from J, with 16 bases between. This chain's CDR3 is CASSYSWHVDAEKLFF. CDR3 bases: TGTGCCAGCAGTTACTCGTGGCACGTGGATGCAGAAAAACTGTTTTTT.

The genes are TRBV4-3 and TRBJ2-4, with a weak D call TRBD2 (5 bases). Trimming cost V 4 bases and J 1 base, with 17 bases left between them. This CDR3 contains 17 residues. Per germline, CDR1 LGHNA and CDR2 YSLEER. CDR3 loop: CASSRKRGRLAKNIQYF. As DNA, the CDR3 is TGCGCCAGCAGCCGGAAGCGAGGGAGACTGGCCAAAAACATTCAGTACTTC.

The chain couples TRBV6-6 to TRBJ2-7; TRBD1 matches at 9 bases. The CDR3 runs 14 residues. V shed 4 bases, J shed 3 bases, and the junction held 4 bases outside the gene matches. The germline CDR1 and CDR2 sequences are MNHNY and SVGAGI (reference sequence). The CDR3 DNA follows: TGTGCCAGCAGTTCGGGACAGGGATTCTACGAGCAGTACTTC. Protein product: CASSSGQGFYEQYF.

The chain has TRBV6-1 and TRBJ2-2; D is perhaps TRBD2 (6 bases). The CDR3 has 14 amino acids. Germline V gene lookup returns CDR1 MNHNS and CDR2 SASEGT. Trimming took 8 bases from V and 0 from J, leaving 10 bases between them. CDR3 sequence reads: CASWGTANTGELFF. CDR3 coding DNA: TGTGCCAGCTGGGGGACTGCGAACACCGGGGAGCTGTTTTTT.

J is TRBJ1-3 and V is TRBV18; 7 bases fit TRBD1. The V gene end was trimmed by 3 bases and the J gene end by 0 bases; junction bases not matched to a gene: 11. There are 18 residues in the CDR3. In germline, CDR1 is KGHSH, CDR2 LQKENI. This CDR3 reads CASSPIRTGRISGNTIYF. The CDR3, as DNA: TGTGCCAGCTCACCCATCAGGACAGGTAGAATCTCTGGAAACACCATATATTTT. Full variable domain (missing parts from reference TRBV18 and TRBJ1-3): NAGVMQNPRHLVRRRGQEARLRCSPMKGHSHVYWYRQLPEEGLKFMVYLQKENIIDESGMPKERFSAEFPKEGPSILRIQQVVRGDSAAYFCASSPIRTGRISGNTIYFGEGSWLTVV.

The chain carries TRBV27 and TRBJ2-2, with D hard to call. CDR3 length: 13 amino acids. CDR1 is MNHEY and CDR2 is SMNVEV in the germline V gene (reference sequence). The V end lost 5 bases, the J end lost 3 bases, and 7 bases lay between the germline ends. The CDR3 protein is CASSPRHTGELFF. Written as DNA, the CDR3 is TGTGCCAGCAGTCCACGACACACCGGGGAGCTGTTTTTT.

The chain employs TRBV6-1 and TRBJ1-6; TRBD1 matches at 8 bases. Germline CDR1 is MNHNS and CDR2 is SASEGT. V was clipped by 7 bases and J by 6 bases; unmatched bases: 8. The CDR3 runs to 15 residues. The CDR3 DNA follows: TGTGCCAGCATCCTAAAGGACAGGGTTAATTCACCCCTCCACTTT. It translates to CASILKDRVNSPLHF.

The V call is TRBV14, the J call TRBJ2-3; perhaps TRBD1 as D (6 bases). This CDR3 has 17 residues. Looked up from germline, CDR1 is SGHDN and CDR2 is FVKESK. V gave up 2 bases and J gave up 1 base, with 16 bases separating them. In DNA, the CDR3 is TGTGCCAGCAGCCAACGGTTGGGTTACAGGGGCACAGATACGCAGTATTTT. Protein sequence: CASSQRLGYRGTDTQYF.